The 2 T cell receptor beta chains reported below all come from one sample, sequenced in a study of blood T cell repertoires in COVID-19. The repertoire was sequenced with immunoSEQ multiplex PCR; TCRdb's copy has only in-frame clones and lacks some. The data contain about 180,000 clones, roughly 83% of them singletons. What was sequenced was PBMCs or T cells enriched from blood (not recorded which). These receptors were collected from a woman in her twenties or thirties who had recovered from COVID-19.

The rearrangement uses TRBV28 and TRBJ2-2, with D possibly matching TRBD1 (6 bases). Germline lookup yields CDR1 MDHEN and CDR2 SYDVKM. With 7 bases removed from V and 1 base from J, the gap between germline ends came to 7 bases. This CDR3 is 13 amino acids long. The CDR3 DNA follows: TGTGCCAGCATACAGGGGAACACCGGGGAGCTGTTTTTT. This encodes CASIQGNTGELFF.

V gene TRBV19 combines with J gene TRBJ2-3, with D perhaps matching TRBD2 (5 bases). The CDR3 loop spans 13 amino acids. Germline-derived CDR1 and CDR2 are LNHDA and SQIVND (reference sequence). With 7 bases removed from V and 6 bases from J, the gap between germline ends came to 14 bases. In DNA form, the CDR3 reads TGTGCCAGTAACCCCCGGCCGGGGGATACGCAGTATTTT. It is translated as CASNPRPGDTQYF.